This T cell receptor (beta chain) stems from a study of blood T cell repertoires in COVID-19. Study overall: Italy, Spain and the United States were the sources of the convalescent and acute COVID-19 samples. T cells, B-cell-depleted T cells, or PBMCs supplied cDNA or gDNA.

In the source study's methods: Amplification of reference gene primers provided the estimated nucleated cell counts. The repertoire was sequenced with immunoSEQ multiplex PCR; TCRdb's copy has only in-frame clones and lacks some. That table gives V, J and clone size, and the DNA gave D and trimming. The sample comprises around 200,000 clones, around nine tenths of which are singletons, and 5.5% to 7.5% rests with the top ten. There are 18 residues in the CDR3. The V gene's germline CDR1 is SGHKS and CDR2 YYEKEE (reference sequence). The ends were cut back, 0 bases at V and 8 bases at J, with 24 bases in the middle.

The sequencing sample was made of peripheral blood. The V call is TRBV5-5, the J call TRBJ1-3; the D is unclear. The TCR comes from a man between 35 and 55 years old with acute or convalescent COVID-19. CDR3 protein: CASSLELYAAETWYTIYF. CDR3 in DNA: TGTGCCAGCAGCTTGGAATTATATGCGGCGGAGACTTGGTACACCATATATTTT. The full variable domain, with the rest looked up from reference TRBV5-5 and TRBJ1-3, is DAGVTQSPTHLIKTRGQQVTLRCSPISGHKSVSWYQQVLGQGPQFIFQYYEKEERGRGNFPDRFSARQFPNYSSELNVNALLLGDSALYLCASSLELYAAETWYTIYFGEGSWLTVV.